This T cell receptor (beta chain) was identified in a study of blood T cell repertoires in COVID-19. Overall study context: The United States, Italy and Spain supplied acute and convalescent COVID-19 samples. PBMCs, B-cell-depleted T cells, or T cells provided the cDNA or gDNA that made up the material.

In the source study's methods: It was from reference gene primer amplification that nucleated cell counts were estimated. Method: immunoSEQ multiplex PCR; TCRdb's copy keeps in-frame clones and lacks some. Clone size and the V and J calls come from that table; the DNA yielded D and trimming. The data show around 140,000 clones, 85% to 90% seen once. The CDR3 has 12 residues. The V and J ends lost 5 bases and 4 bases respectively, with 8 bases between them. Germline V lookup: CDR1 MNHEY, CDR2 SMNVEV (reference sequence). The sample comprised peripheral blood. This chain links TRBV27 with TRBJ1-2; D unclear. The TCR sequence derives from a man aged 60 to 75 with COVID-19, enrolled during active disease. The CDR3 loop reads CASSDPGYGYTF. In DNA, the CDR3 is TGTGCCAGCAGTGACCCGGGCTATGGCTACACCTTC.